Below are 9 T cell receptor beta chains sequenced from a single sample in a study of tumor-infiltrating lymphocytes in primary liver carcinoma. Total RNA amounting to roughly 480 ng was the source from which TCR beta cDNA was made with a constant-region primer. Three nested multiplex PCR rounds of slightly modified ARM-PCR generated TCR beta libraries. Forward primers for TRBV1-TRBV30 and a C-beta reverse primer served the first two PCR rounds, at roughly 10 cycles each. One entry per CDR3 protein, called by TCRdb with MiXCR from the multiplex PCR reads. This sample has fewer than 350,000 distinct CDR3 sequences, with approximately 65% found just once. The study extracted blood RNA from unsorted whole blood and also extracted germline DNA. What was sequenced was peripheral blood. The receptors come from a middle-aged man with primary liver carcinoma and hepatitis B virus infection.

With respect to this clonotype: A much more abundant neighbour one base away suggests this may be a read error. The rearrangement links TRBV11-2 to TRBJ2-1; the D is unclear. The V gene's germline CDR1 is SGHAT and CDR2 FQNNGV. The CDR3 length is 18 residues. Trimming pared 4 bases from V and 6 bases from J, leaving 25 bases between. CDR3: CASSSIQIDTVRGNEQFF. In DNA form, the CDR3 reads TGTGCCAGCAGCTCCATACAAATAGACACGGTAAGAGGCAATGAGCAGTTCTTC. Looking up the rest from reference TRBV11-2 and TRBJ2-1 gives the full variable domain: EAGVAQSPRYKIIEKRQSVAFWCNPISGHATLYWYQQILGQGPKLLIQFQNNGVVDDSQLPKDRFSAERLKGVDSTLKIQPAKLEDSAVYLCASSSIQIDTVRGNEQFFGPGTRLTVL.

Regarding this clonotype: Possible read error: a much larger clone is one base away. Because the CDR3 is missing its conserved closing phenylalanine or tryptophan, this is likely a read error. J is TRBJ1-2 and V is TRBV6-6; TRBD1 might be the D (6 bases). The V end was cut by 1 base, the J end by 5 bases, with 11 bases between. The germline V gene encodes CDR1 MNHNY and CDR2 SVGAGI (reference sequence). CDR3 length: 14 residues. Here the CDR3 reads CASSYLQGPYGYTL. The CDR3 region has the DNA TGTGCCAGCAGTTACTTACAGGGTCCTTATGGCTACACCCTC.

This chain's CDR3 is CASSSGGSFGLYEQYF. The CDR3 DNA reads as TGTGCCAGCAGCTCAGGAGGCTCTTTCGGTCTCTACGAGCAGTACTTC. The genes are TRBV11-1 and TRBJ2-7; D might be TRBD2 (5 bases). Trimming removed 4 bases at V and 3 bases at J, with 19 bases between. The CDR3 consists of 16 residues. CDR1 is SGHAT and CDR2 is FQDESV in the germline V gene (reference sequence).

This clonotype has only a few counts. This chain connects TRBV4-1 to TRBJ2-7, with D tentatively TRBD1 or TRBD2 (5 bases each). Germline-derived CDR1 and CDR2 are MGHRA and YSYEKL. The V and J ends lost 0 bases and 5 bases respectively, with 14 bases between them. The CDR3 has 15 residues. The CDR3 DNA follows: TGCGCCAGCAGCCAAGAGGGGACCGGCAGAGACGAGCAGTACTTC. Amino acids: CASSQEGTGRDEQYF.

This rearrangement joins TRBV5-5 to TRBJ1-2; 10 bases map to TRBD1. J was trimmed by 13 bases and V by 1 base; bases with no gene match: 16. CDR3 length: 16 residues. Germline V CDR1 and CDR2: SGHKS, YYEKEE (reference sequence). The CDR3 reads CASSLRQGALDYGCTF. The CDR3 DNA is TGTGCCAGCAGCTTGAGACAGGGGGCGTTGGACTATGGTTGCACCTTC.

A remark on this clonotype: A clone one base away is much larger, so this may be a read error. J is TRBJ2-3 and V is TRBV7-9; D ambiguous. Germline lookup yields CDR1 SEHNR and CDR2 FQNEAQ (reference sequence). This CDR3 is 14 amino acids long. In nucleotides, the CDR3 is TGTGCCAGCAGCTACGCCCATAGAACAGATACGCAGTGTTTT. Translated, it gives CASSYAHRTDTQCF.

A word on this clonotype: It is likely a read error, because the conserved phenylalanine at the end of the CDR3 is missing. This chain uses TRBV4-1 with TRBJ2-7, with TRBD2 identical over 10 bases. Germline CDR1 reads MGHRA; CDR2 reads YSYEKL. The CDR3 sequence is 15 residues long. CDR3 loop: CASSQQREGSYDQYL. The DNA of the CDR3 is TGCGCCAGCAGCCAACAGCGGGAGGGCTCCTACGATCAGTACTTG.

This clonotype was seen many times. CDR3 nucleotide sequence: TGCAGCGTTGACAGGCAGGGAACTCTCAATGAGCAGTTCTTC. As protein: CSVDRQGTLNEQFF. This chain uses TRBV29-1 with TRBJ2-1, with D tentatively TRBD1 (5 bases). The CDR3 sequence is 14 residues long. V was trimmed by 3 bases and J by 6 bases, leaving 15 bases between them. Germline values: CDR1 SQVTM, CDR2 ANQGSEA.

The CDR3 region is CASSVAWASFRSSYEQYF. In nucleotides, the CDR3 is TGTGCCAGCAGCGTAGCGTGGGCCTCTTTTCGGAGCTCCTACGAGCAGTACTTC. The genes are TRBV11-2 and TRBJ2-7; D might be TRBD2 (5 bases). CDR1 and CDR2 from the germline V gene are SGHAT and FQNNGV. The CDR3 sequence is 18 residues long. The germline V and J ends were trimmed by 5 bases and 0 bases, with 23 bases remaining between them.